The rows below give T cell receptor beta chains drawn from one sample of a study of molecular identifiers for immune sequencing clone quantification. TCRdb fed the PCR reads into MiXCR, producing one record per CDR3 protein. The sample includes about 65,000 distinct CDR3 sequences, about 18% of them seen just once. Sequenced input: naive CD8+ T cells from blood, with Jurkat cell RNA spiked in. The receptors here all came from a human donor in good health. Some libraries in this study had Jurkat cell RNA spiked in. Both conserved end residues are part of each CDR3. D genes are given only for firm matches. Only some rows state a clone size, as once, few, many or a class for expanded clones.

TRBD1	TRBV7-9	many	TRBJ1-5	TGTGCCAGCAGCCAGGAGGGGGCTCAGCCCCAGCATTTT	CASSQEGAQPQHF
.	TRBV27	.	TRBJ1-5	TGTACCAGTAGTGTTAAAGGCACAAATCAGCCCCAGCATTTT	CTSSVKGTNQPQHF
TRBD1	TRBV3-1	many	TRBJ1-1	TGTGCCAGCAGCCACCTCCAGGGGGTCCACGGTGAAGCTTTCTTT	CASSHLQGVHGEAFF
.	TRBV27	.	TRBJ2-5	TGTGCCAGCGGTTTGGGACCCGCCCGGGAGACCCAGTACTTC	CASGLGPARETQYF
.	TRBV3-1	many	TRBJ1-3	TGTGCCAGCGTAGACAGTAACTCTGGAAACACCATATATTTT	CASVDSNSGNTIYF
.	TRBV12-3/TRBV12-4	many	TRBJ1-2	TGTGCCAGCAGTTTCGCCAGGGTTTATGGCTACACCTTC	CASSFARVYGYTF
TRBD2	TRBV30	many	TRBJ2-1	TGTGCCTGGAGCCCCTCACCGGGGGGGGGATTCTATGAGCAGTTCTTC	CAWSPSPGGGFYEQFF
.	TRBV15	few	TRBJ1-4	TGTGCCACCAGCGGCTTAAATGAAAAACTGTTTTTT	CATSGLNEKLFF
.	TRBV19	few	TRBJ2-1	TGTGCCAGTAGTATAGTCCTAGTTTCCTACAATGAGCAGTTCTTC	CASSIVLVSYNEQFF
.	TRBV28	many	TRBJ2-3	TGTGCCAGCAGTTTTCGGGGGAGAGGCACAGATACGCAGTATTTT	CASSFRGRGTDTQYF
TRBD2	TRBV20-1	many	TRBJ2-1	TGCAGTGCTAGCCCCGAACTAGCGGCCCAGGGAGATGAGCAGTTCTTC	CSASPELAAQGDEQFF
.	TRBV3-1	many	TRBJ2-5	TGTGCCAGCAGCCCAGAGGGGGGGCCGGAGACCCAGTACTTC	CASSPEGGPETQYF
.	TRBV4-1	few	TRBJ2-7	TGCGCCAGCAGCCAAGTCCCTCGAAGCTCCTACGAGCAGTACTTC	CASSQVPRSSYEQYF
TRBD2	TRBV12-3/TRBV12-4	.	TRBJ2-2	TGTGCCAGCAGTACAGGACTAGCGGGAGGAAGGACCGGGGAGCTGTTTTTT	CASSTGLAGGRTGELFF
.	TRBV7-8	many	TRBJ2-3	TGTGCCAGCAGCCCTAGGGTAGATACGCAGTATTTT	CASSPRVDTQYF
.	TRBV5-6	.	TRBJ2-7	TGTGCCAGCAGCTTGACGTTGGGGGTTGAGCAGTACTTC	CASSLTLGVEQYF
.	TRBV7-9	.	TRBJ2-1	TGTGCCAGCAGCCCGGGAGTCTATGAGCAGTTCTTC	CASSPGVYEQFF
TRBD2	TRBV4-1	many	TRBJ2-5	TGCGCCAGCAGCCGTAGGCACCGGGACTATGAAGAGACCCAGTACTTC	CASSRRHRDYEETQYF
TRBD1	TRBV28	.	TRBJ1-1	TGTGCCAGCAGCCTACAGGGGACAAACACTGAAGCTTTCTTT	CASSLQGTNTEAFF
.	TRBV7-8	few	TRBJ2-7	TGTGCCAGCAGCGTCGGGACATCCTCCTACGAGCAGTACTTC	CASSVGTSSYEQYF
TRBD2	TRBV6-2/TRBV6-3	many	TRBJ2-7	TGTGCCAGCAGTAGACCGGGACTACTTCCCTACGAGCAGTACTTC	CASSRPGLLPYEQYF
.	TRBV12-5	many	TRBJ2-2	TGTGCTAGTGGTTTGGGCTATTCGAACACCGGGGAGCTGTTTTTT	CASGLGYSNTGELFF
TRBD1	TRBV5-6	many	TRBJ1-5	TGTGCCAGCAGCATTACAGGGGGCCCTAATCAGCCCCAGCATTTT	CASSITGGPNQPQHF